This T cell receptor beta chain emerged from a study of blood T cell repertoires in COVID-19 (dated by TCRdb to 2020 to 2021). For the study in its entirety: Samples from collaborators originated in the United States, Italy and Spain and spanned both the acute and convalescent phases of COVID-19. The material from the prospective study consisted of cDNA or gDNA derived from T cells, B-cell-depleted T cells, or PBMCs. Deeply sampled blood TCRbeta repertoires from subjects exposed to, actively infected with, or recovered from COVID-19 were included in the dataset. The repertoires were released in a freely available public database intended as a resource for research on the immune response to SARS-CoV-2. Samples came from the ongoing ImmuneRACE study (first 160 participants) plus 1,254 subjects from 6 global collaborators. Nearly every sample came with metadata listing a de-identified subject ID, COVID-19 status, age in years and sex. Where available, HLA class I and class II types were taken from metadata supplied by the sample provider and were not determined by assay-based typing. What the authors observed across the whole study: The quantity of clinical and demographic metadata differed by source and by participant and was supplied without curation.

About this clone itself: Its antigen is still unknown. No base qualities exist here, and no much larger clone lies one base off it.

Whole blood was collected in K2EDTA tubes by collaborating institutions according to the institutions' own protocols. For TCRbeta analysis, collaborators shipped samples as frozen whole blood, isolated PBMCs, or DNA extracted from either of those sample types. The germline V gene (reference sequence) provides CDR1 SEHNR and CDR2 FQNEAQ. Inclusive of the bounding cysteine and phenylalanine, the CDR3 is 17 residues long. Only the CDR3 portion is preserved as DNA: 51 bases, with reading frame beginning at the first base. The germline V and J ends show losses of 5 bases and 4 bases respectively, and no gene match explains 13 bases of the junction. TCRbeta CDR3 regions were amplified from genomic DNA by means of the immunoSEQ Assay, a bias-controlled multiplex PCR. Concerning the study's data processing: Nucleated cell counts per sample were estimated from amplification of reference gene primers within the assay. Sequence reads were collapsed and filtered to measure the absolute abundance of every unique TCRbeta CDR3 rearrangement. For each sample, productive Simpson clonality was calculated as the square root of Simpson's diversity index across productive rearrangements. TCRdb holds this immuneACCESS table with in-frame rearrangements only. Some clones are missing; in checked studies, unresolved V genes explain under half, and the rest has no known cause. V and J calls and clone size are copied from that table; D and trimming were computed from the DNA. Within this sample are 90,000 to 100,000 clones, with 84% of them counted one time only. 1.5% to 2.5% of the sample lies in the top ten.

The clonotype was recovered from a man aged 70 or older with active or convalescent COVID-19. Sequencing was performed on peripheral blood. The chain is made from TRBV7-9 and TRBJ1-3; TRBD1 fits 8 bases in the junction. In nucleotide form, the sequence is TGTGCCAGCAGCACTGACGACAGGGGTATATCAGGAAACACCATATATTTT. The encoded protein is CASSTDDRGISGNTIYF.